Listed below are T cell receptor beta chains from one sample, sequenced in a study of shared clonotypes between healthy human individuals. Assay used: immunoSEQ multiplex PCR; TCRdb lists only in-frame clones, some missing. In the table there are hundreds of thousands of clones, under 80% of which are singletons. Sequenced sample: memory CD4+ T cells sorted from blood. Source of these receptors: a woman aged 30 to 39 in good health. CDR3s include the opening cysteine and the closing phenylalanine or tryptophan. The order of the fields is D gene, J gene, clone size, V gene, CDR3 DNA, CDR3 protein. The D gene is left open where the match is weak. Clone size is not always given. Where it is, it says once, few, many or a class for expanded clones.

>-|TRBJ2-5|many|TRBV15
TGTGCCACCAGCAGATCAACAGGGTACCAAGAGACCCAGTACTTC
CATSRSTGYQETQYF
>-|TRBJ2-7|once|TRBV2
TGTGCCAGCATTGAAGACGGGGCTGGTCCCTACGAGCAGTACTTC
CASIEDGAGPYEQYF
>-|TRBJ1-2|medium-sized|TRBV5-8
TGTGCCAGCAGCTTGCGGGGATATGGCTACACCTTC
CASSLRGYGYTF
>-|TRBJ1-2|-|TRBV7-3
TGTGCCAGCAGCTGGACAGCCGTCACCTTC
CASSWTAVTF
>-|TRBJ2-3|-|TRBV7-3
TGTGCCAGCAGCTTAATGGGCGGGACAGATACGCAGTATTTT
CASSLMGGTDTQYF
>-|TRBJ2-7|-|TRBV28
TGTGCCAGCAGTGTCCACGAGCAGTACTTC
CASSVHEQYF
>TRBD1|TRBJ1-2|few|TRBV28
TGTGCCAGCAGAGAAACAGGGGGAGACTATGGCTACACCTTC
CASRETGGDYGYTF
>-|TRBJ2-3|once|TRBV18
TGTGCCAGCTCAGCTAGAGGAGATACGCAGTATTTT
CASSARGDTQYF
>-|TRBJ2-1|-|TRBV5-1
TGCGCCAGCAGCTTGCGGGCCCACTACAATGAGCAGTTCTTC
CASSLRAHYNEQFF
>-|TRBJ2-3|-|TRBV7-9
TGTGCCAGCAGCTGGGGGACGGTTACAGATACGCAGTATTTT
CASSWGTVTDTQYF
>-|TRBJ2-7|-|TRBV2
TGTGCCAGCGCCGGACCGCAAACCTACGAGCAGTACTTC
CASAGPQTYEQYF
>-|TRBJ1-1|-|TRBV11-2
TGTGCCAGCAGCCCGTCGGCGAGAGGGGTCCTCACCGGAGGTGAAGCTTTCTTT
CASSPSARGVLTGGEAFF
>TRBD1|TRBJ1-3|-|TRBV10-3
TGTGCCATCAGTACGACAGGGACTGGAAACACCATATATTTT
CAISTTGTGNTIYF
>-|TRBJ2-7|-|TRBV11-3
TGTGCCAGCAGCTTATCGGGGAACTACGAGCAGTACTTC
CASSLSGNYEQYF
>TRBD2|TRBJ2-7|-|TRBV25-1
TGTGCCAGCAGTAAAGGGACTAGCGGGACCTACGAGCAGTACTTC
CASSKGTSGTYEQYF
>-|TRBJ1-2|-|TRBV11-2
TGTGCCAGCAGCCCTATAGTGTACAGTGGCTATGGCTACACCTTC
CASSPIVYSGYGYTF
>-|TRBJ2-7|-|TRBV19
TGTGCCAGTAGTATTGATACGGCGTCCTACGAGCAGTACTTC
CASSIDTASYEQYF
>TRBD2|TRBJ2-7|-|TRBV2
TGTGCCAGCAGCCCAGGACTAGTCTACGAGCAGTACTTC
CASSPGLVYEQYF
>-|TRBJ2-1|-|TRBV28
TGTGCCAGCAGTAGCGAGGGACACTCCTACAATGAGCAGTTCTTC
CASSSEGHSYNEQFF
>-|TRBJ1-1|-|TRBV18
TGTGCCAGCTCTTCGGGGGGGAACACTGAAGCTTTCTTT
CASSSGGNTEAFF
>-|TRBJ2-2|-|TRBV5-1
TGCGCCAGCAGCCCCCGGAACACAAACACCGGGGAGCTGTTTTTT
CASSPRNTNTGELFF